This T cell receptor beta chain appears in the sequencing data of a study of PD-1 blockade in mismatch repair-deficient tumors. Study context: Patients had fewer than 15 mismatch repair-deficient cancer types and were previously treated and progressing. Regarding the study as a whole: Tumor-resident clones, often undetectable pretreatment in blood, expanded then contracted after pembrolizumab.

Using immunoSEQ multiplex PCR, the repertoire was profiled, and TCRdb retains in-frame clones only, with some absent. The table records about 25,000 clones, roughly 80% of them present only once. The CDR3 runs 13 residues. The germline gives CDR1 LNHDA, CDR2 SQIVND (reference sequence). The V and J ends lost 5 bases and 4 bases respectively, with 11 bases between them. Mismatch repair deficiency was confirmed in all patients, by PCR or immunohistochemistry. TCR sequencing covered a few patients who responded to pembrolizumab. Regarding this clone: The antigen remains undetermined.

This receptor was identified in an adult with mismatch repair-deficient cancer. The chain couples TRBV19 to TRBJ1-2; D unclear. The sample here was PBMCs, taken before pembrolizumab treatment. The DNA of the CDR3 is TGTGCCAGTAGTTTCGGCGGAAGCTATGGCTACACCTTC. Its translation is CASSFGGSYGYTF.